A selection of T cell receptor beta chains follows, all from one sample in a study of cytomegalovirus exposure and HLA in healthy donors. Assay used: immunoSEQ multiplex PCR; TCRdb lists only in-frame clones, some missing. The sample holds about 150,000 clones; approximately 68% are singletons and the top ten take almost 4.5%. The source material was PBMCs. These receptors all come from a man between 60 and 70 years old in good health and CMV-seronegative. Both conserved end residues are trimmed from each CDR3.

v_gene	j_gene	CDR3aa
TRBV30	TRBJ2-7	AWSEVDGRDAGEQY
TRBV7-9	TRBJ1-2	ASSLVGSSRGYT
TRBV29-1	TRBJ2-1	SAALGQGANEQF
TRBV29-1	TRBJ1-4	SVETGVNEKLF
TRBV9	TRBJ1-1	ASSVGTDTEAF
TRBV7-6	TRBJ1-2	ASSLAGTGGGGYT
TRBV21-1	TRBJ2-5	AHWTSGSETQY
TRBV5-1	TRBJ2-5	ASSYTQETQY
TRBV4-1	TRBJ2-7	ASSPGHRDVSYEQY
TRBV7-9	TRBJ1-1	ASRHDRAGTEAF
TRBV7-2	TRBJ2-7	ASSLATTSSYEQY
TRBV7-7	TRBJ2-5	ASSLARDSETQY
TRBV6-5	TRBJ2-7	ASSYLGSRYEQY
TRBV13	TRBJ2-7	ASSIMDRAHEQY
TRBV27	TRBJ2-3	ASRDEGGRRGTDTQY
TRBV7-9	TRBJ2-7	ASSWGGIVTYEQY
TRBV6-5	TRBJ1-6	ASQGEHNSPLH
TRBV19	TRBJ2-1	ASSRRGLDGYNEQF
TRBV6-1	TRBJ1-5	ASSATGDSQPQH
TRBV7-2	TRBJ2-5	ASSLVADQETQY
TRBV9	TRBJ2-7	ASSPRRTARGYEQY
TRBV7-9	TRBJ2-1	ASSLGVGGPVDEQF
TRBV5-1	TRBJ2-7	ASNLSPAYEQY
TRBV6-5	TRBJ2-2	AVFGLAGATGELF
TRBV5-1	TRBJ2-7	ASSGGTGLAFSSYEQY
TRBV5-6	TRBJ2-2	ASSLTSGVGTGELF
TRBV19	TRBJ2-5	ASSIWDRTGETQY
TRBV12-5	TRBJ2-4	ASSPGQGRNIQY
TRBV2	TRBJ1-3	ASSEAHGNTIY
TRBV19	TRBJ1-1	ASSPSKTGRNTEAF
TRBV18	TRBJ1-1	ASSATYDRRTEAF
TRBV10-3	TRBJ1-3	AITRDSGNTIY
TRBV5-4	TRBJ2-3	ASSLPASGRGADTQY
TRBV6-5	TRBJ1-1	ASRQTGGNTEAF